This TCR beta chain derives from a study of T cells in Graves' hyperthyroidism and ophthalmopathy. RNA transcripts provided the source from which TCR beta CDR3 regions were amplified. TCR CDR3 underwent first-round RT-PCR with the HTBI primer set. TCRdb re-called the multiplex PCR reads through MiXCR, storing one row per CDR3 protein. Of some 200,000 distinct CDR3 sequences in the sample, roughly 17% were seen once. The CDR3 loop spans 17 amino acids. J was trimmed by 4 bases and V by 5 bases; bases with no gene match: 12. Germline-derived CDR1 and CDR2 are SGHTA and FQGTGA. This clonotype was observed at least ten times.

Material: blood. The receptor was derived from a woman between 50 and 59 years old with Graves' hyperthyroidism. The chain links TRBV7-3 to TRBJ2-1; TRBD2 aligns across 9 bases. In nucleotides, the CDR3 is TGTGCCAGCAGCCCCTTTTCACTAGCGGGCCAATACAATGAGCAGTTCTTC. Protein: CASSPFSLAGQYNEQFF.